This TCR beta chain is drawn from a study of T cells in Graves' hyperthyroidism and ophthalmopathy. Study information: Sampling of peripheral blood happened at initial diagnosis, prior to any treatment.

Trimming cost V 4 bases and J 2 bases, with 12 bases left between them. This CDR3 spans 14 amino acids. Germline V lookup: CDR1 SGDLS, CDR2 YYNGEE. Reasons for excluding patients were uncontrolled infection, other autoimmune disease, pregnancy or lactation. The source of the PBMCs was roughly 10 ml of fresh peripheral blood. What was amplified from RNA transcripts were TCR beta CDR3 regions. During a first-round RT-PCR of the TCR CDR3, the HTBI primer set was used. TCRdb re-analysed the multiplex PCR reads in MiXCR, keeping a single row per CDR3 protein. The profile shows 300,000 to 500,000 distinct CDR3 sequences, about 14% of them singletons. This clonotype was counted only a few times. The target antigen is unknown. Study findings and constraints: Onset of ophthalmopathy came a median roughly 6.9 months after the model predicted it.

The material sequenced was blood. The chain couples TRBV9 to TRBJ2-5; tentative D call: TRBD2 (6 bases). The source of this sequence is a man aged 50 to 59 with Graves' ophthalmopathy. CDR3 residues: CASSIGTQQETQYF. The CDR3 DNA reads TGTGCCAGCAGCATCGGGACTCAACAAGAGACCCAGTACTTC.